The 26 T cell receptor beta chains given below trace back to one sample, sequenced in a study of Ad26.COV2.S vaccination and SARS-CoV-2 variants. The data were produced by immunoSEQ multiplex PCR, yet TCRdb's version contains in-frame clones alone and is incomplete. Among 300,000 to 350,000 clones listed, about 89% were seen once. Treatment denoted: 19 received Ad26.COV2.S at low or high dose, single or two shots; 5 received placebo; per-sample allocation not given. Sampling occurred on day 63 after the first vaccine or placebo injection. This specimen consisted of peripheral blood, obtained in a trial of Ad26.COV2.S vaccine versus placebo. The source of these receptors is a person aged 18-65 years who received the Ad26.COV2.S COVID-19 vaccine or a placebo.

This rearrangement joins TRBV11-2 to TRBJ1-1; the D is unclear. Trimming shortened V by 4 bases and J by 6 bases, and 12 bases separated the two germline ends. This CDR3 is built from 13 residues. Germline assignment: CDR1 SGHAT and CDR2 FQNNGV. CDR3 region: CASSSASGAEAFF. The CDR3, as DNA: TGTGCCAGCAGCTCTGCCTCGGGAGCTGAAGCTTTCTTT.

The chain uses TRBV5-1 and TRBJ2-7, with TRBD1 identical over 8 bases. The J segment lost 4 bases and the V segment lost 4 bases, leaving 7 bases of the junction unmatched. The CDR3 totals 14 residues. The V gene's germline CDR1 is SGHRS and CDR2 YFSETQ. This CDR3 is CASSPQGAGYEQYF. The CDR3 nucleotides are TGCGCCAGCAGCCCCCAGGGGGCAGGTTACGAGCAGTACTTC. Supplemented by reference TRBV5-1 and TRBJ2-7, the full variable domain reads KAGVTQTPRYLIKTRGQQVTLSCSPISGHRSVSWYQQTPGQGLQFLFEYFSETQRNKGNFPGRFSGRQFSNSRSEMNVSTLELGDSALYLCASSPQGAGYEQYFGPGTRLTVT.

The V gene is TRBV29-1, the J gene TRBJ1-1; D uncertain. Trimming shortened V by 6 bases and J by 5 bases, and 16 bases separated the two germline ends. The CDR3 loop spans 13 amino acids. Germline V gives CDR1 SQVTM, CDR2 ANQGSEA. The CDR3 region has the DNA TGCAGCGTAGTAAGGGCCCAGGAAACTGAAGCTTTCTTT. This sequence encodes CSVVRAQETEAFF.

This rearrangement joins TRBV5-4 to TRBJ2-5; maybe TRBD2 (6 bases). V lost 2 bases and J lost 4, with 12 bases in between. The CDR3 runs to 14 residues. In germline, CDR1 is SGHNT, CDR2 YYREEE (reference sequence). The CDR3 region has the DNA TGTGCCAGCAGCTTCGGAGGGGCACGAGAGACCCAGTACTTC. Protein: CASSFGGARETQYF.

The chain uses TRBV25-1 and TRBJ2-7, with D hard to call. The CDR3 spans 13 residues. Trimming stripped 0 bases from V and 0 bases from J, with 3 bases between. Germline CDR1 reads MGHDK; CDR2 reads SYGVNS. CDR3 amino acids: CASSEYSSYEQYF. CDR3 bases: TGTGCCAGCAGTGAATATTCCTCCTACGAGCAGTACTTC.

This chain links TRBV11-1 with TRBJ2-3; D ambiguous. CDR1 is SGHAT and CDR2 is FQDESV in the germline V gene (reference sequence). The CDR3 covers 13 residues. With 3 bases removed from V and 2 bases from J, the gap between germline ends came to 6 bases. CDR3 nucleotides: TGTGCCAGCAGCTTGGGCCTCACAGATACGCAGTATTTT. As protein: CASSLGLTDTQYF.

This sequence joins TRBV9 and TRBJ2-2; maybe TRBD2 (6 bases). V was trimmed by 4 bases and J by 1 base, leaving 8 bases between them. This CDR3 comprises 14 residues. Germline V lookup: CDR1 SGDLS, CDR2 YYNGEE. This CDR3 is CASSSRENTGELFF. The CDR3 DNA reads as TGTGCCAGCAGCTCGCGGGAGAACACCGGGGAGCTGTTTTTT.

The rearrangement links TRBV7-8 to TRBJ2-1, with TRBD1 matching over 7 bases. The V segment lost 2 bases and the J segment 2 bases; nucleotides outside the gene matches: 3. Germline loops: CDR1 SGHVS, CDR2 FQNEAQ. The length of the CDR3 is 15 residues. Here the CDR3 DNA reads TGTGCCAGCAGCTTATCAGGGGGTACCTACAATGAGCAGTTCTTC. Translation gives CASSLSGGTYNEQFF.

This sequence joins TRBV30 and TRBJ1-2; D is perhaps TRBD1 (6 bases). V was cut by 1 base and J by 7 bases, with 10 bases left in between. CDR3 length: 12 residues. Germline-derived CDR1 and CDR2 are GTSNPN and SVGIG (reference sequence). The CDR3 sequence is CAWSGGAGGYTF. CDR3 in DNA: TGTGCCTGGAGTGGGGGGGCAGGTGGCTACACCTTC.

Written as DNA, the CDR3 is TGTGCCAGCAGTGAAAGGACAGGGCTTAACTATGGCTACACCTTC. This gives the protein CASSERTGLNYGYTF. V gene TRBV6-1 combines with J gene TRBJ1-2, with 8 bases matching TRBD1. The CDR3 is 15 amino acids. V dropped 2 bases and J dropped 1; count of bases not matched to a gene: 3. Germline CDR1 reads MNHNS; CDR2 reads SASEGT.

V is TRBV6-5 and J is TRBJ1-6, with 7 bases identical to TRBD1. V was clipped by 5 bases and J by 7 bases; unmatched bases: 5. The CDR3 runs 14 residues. CDR1 is MNHEY, CDR2 SVGAGI, per germline. The CDR3 sequence: CASSRDSLNSPLHF. The DNA of the CDR3 is TGTGCCAGCAGTAGGGACAGCCTGAATTCACCCCTCCACTTT.

The gene calls are TRBV30 and TRBJ1-5; 7 bases map to TRBD1. Germline loops: CDR1 GTSNPN, CDR2 SVGIG (reference sequence). With 2 bases clipped from V and 0 bases from J, the junction kept 7 bases outside the gene matches. The CDR3 totals 16 residues. This CDR3 reads CAWSKRTGLSNQPQHF. The DNA for the CDR3 is TGTGCCTGGAGTAAGAGGACAGGACTTAGCAATCAGCCCCAGCATTTT. Filled out from reference TRBV30 and TRBJ1-5, the complete variable domain reads SQTIHQWPATLVQPVGSPLSLECTVEGTSNPNLYWYRQAAGRGLQLLFYSVGIGQISSEVPQNLSASRPQDRQFILSSKKLLLSDSGFYLCAWSKRTGLSNQPQHFGDGTRLSIL.

The rearrangement uses TRBV6-1 and TRBJ2-3; D is undetermined. Germline CDR1 is MNHNS and CDR2 is SASEGT. Trimming cost V 2 bases and J 3 bases, with 15 bases left between them. CDR3 length: 16 residues. CDR3 DNA sequence: TGTGCCAGCAGTGAAAATTCTATGGGCCGAACAGATACGCAGTATTTT. Translated, it gives CASSENSMGRTDTQYF.

The chain carries TRBV30 and TRBJ2-1; D is uncertain. The length of the CDR3 is 13 residues. CDR1 is GTSNPN and CDR2 is SVGIG in the germline V gene (reference sequence). Trimming took 2 bases from V and 5 from J, leaving 10 bases between them. The CDR3 spells CAWSRLNNNEQFF. Written as DNA, the CDR3 is TGTGCCTGGAGTAGACTTAATAACAATGAGCAGTTCTTC.

The V call is TRBV10-3, the J call TRBJ1-2, with D uncertain. CDR3 size: 15 residues. V lost 0 bases to trimming and J lost 0 bases, with 8 bases between them. Germline V gene sequence: CDR1 ENHRY, CDR2 SYGVKD. CDR3 in amino acids: CAISESVFSNYGYTF. The CDR3 DNA reads as TGTGCCATCAGTGAGTCGGTATTTTCTAACTATGGCTACACCTTC.

V is TRBV6-5 and J is TRBJ2-1, with TRBD1 as a possible D gene (6 bases). V lost 0 bases, J lost 9 bases, and 15 bases lay in between. This CDR3 spans 15 amino acids. Looked up from germline, CDR1 is MNHEY and CDR2 is SVGAGI. The chain's CDR3 is CASSYSGARMSEQFF. CDR3 coding DNA: TGTGCCAGCAGTTACTCGGGGGCTAGAATGAGTGAGCAGTTCTTC.

The chain has TRBV19 and TRBJ1-2; no clear D gene. Trimming pared 7 bases from V and 7 bases from J, leaving 22 bases between. The CDR3 consists of 15 residues. Germline V lookup: CDR1 LNHDA, CDR2 SQIVND (reference sequence). In nucleotides, the CDR3 is TGTGCCAGTATTTCAAGGGTTGTGAGAGGCGCTGGCTACACCTTC. Amino acid sequence: CASISRVVRGAGYTF.

This sequence joins TRBV4-1 and TRBJ2-3; D gene ambiguous. V was pared by 4 bases and J by 5 bases, with 13 bases between. This CDR3 region has 14 residues. CDR1 is MGHRA and CDR2 is YSYEKL in the germline V gene. The CDR3 bases are TGCGCCAGCAGCCCCGGGCCTCTCGGAGATACGCAGTATTTT. This gives the protein CASSPGPLGDTQYF.

The DNA of the CDR3 is TGTGCCACCAGCAGAGATGGTACTAAAGAGACCCAGTACTTC. Protein sequence: CATSRDGTKETQYF. The chain couples TRBV15 to TRBJ2-5; no reliable D call. V lost 0 bases, J lost 3 bases, and 8 bases lay in between. The CDR3 length is 14 residues. Germline V lookup: CDR1 LNHNV, CDR2 YYDKDF (reference sequence).

This rearrangement joins TRBV19 to TRBJ2-7, with 10 bases matching TRBD2. CDR3 length equals 17 residues. Germline-derived CDR1 and CDR2 are LNHDA and SQIVND (reference sequence). The trim removed 0 bases at V and 7 bases at J, leaving 12 bases unmatched. DNA of the CDR3: TGTGCCAGTAGTATAGAAGCGGGGGGGCTCCTATCGGGAGAGCAGTACTTC. Encoded protein: CASSIEAGGLLSGEQYF.

The V call is TRBV3-1 (or the pseudogene TRBV3-2), the J call TRBJ2-7; 11 bases agree with TRBD1. The V and J ends lost 1 base and 6 bases, in that order; junction bases with no gene match: 5. This CDR3 is built from 15 residues. From germline, CDR1 is LGHDT and CDR2 YNNKEL (reference sequence). The CDR3: CASSQGLDRGREQYF. CDR3 coding DNA: TGTGCCAGCAGCCAAGGGCTGGACAGGGGGCGCGAGCAGTACTTC.

V gene TRBV7-9 combines with J gene TRBJ2-2; no reliable D call. The CDR3 loop spans 17 amino acids. The V end was cut by 1 base, the J end by 6 bases, with 18 bases between. The germline V gene has CDR1 SEHNR and CDR2 FQNEAQ (reference sequence). The CDR3 spells CASSLVLQTWFPGELFF. The CDR3 nucleotides read TGTGCCAGCAGCTTAGTTCTCCAGACATGGTTCCCCGGGGAGCTGTTTTTT.

V and J are TRBV6-2 or TRBV6-3 and TRBJ1-1; D remains ambiguous. This CDR3 region has 15 residues. Germline lookup yields CDR1 MNHEY and CDR2 SVGEGT. V lost 4 bases to trimming and J lost 7 bases, with 19 bases between them. For the CDR3, the DNA is TGTGCCAGCAGTTTTCCGACCGGGGATAGAGGTGAAGCTTTCTTT. Translated: CASSFPTGDRGEAFF.

In this sample, this clone turned up once. The V call is TRBV13, the J call TRBJ1-1, with 7 bases aligning to TRBD1. The CDR3 consists of 14 residues. With 3 bases clipped from V and 3 bases from J, the junction kept 4 bases outside the gene matches. Germline V lookup: CDR1 PRHDT, CDR2 FYEKMQ (reference sequence). The CDR3 is CASSFNTGDTEAFF. CDR3 in DNA: TGTGCCAGCAGCTTTAACACAGGGGACACTGAAGCTTTCTTT.

The chain combines TRBV10-3 with TRBJ1-1, with TRBD1 matching over 9 bases. V trimming: 0 bases; J trimming: 1 base; junction bases outside the gene matches: 9. CDR1 is ENHRY, CDR2 SYGVKD, per germline. This CDR3 comprises 18 residues. DNA for the CDR3: TGTGCCATCAGTGAGTCGGAACAGGGGGCATGGACGAACACTGAAGCTTTCTTT. Encoded protein: CAISESEQGAWTNTEAFF.

The rearrangement uses TRBV12-5 and TRBJ1-5, with 7 positions matching TRBD1. Germline trimming cut 1 base from V and 3 bases from J; bases unmatched to any gene: 3. The CDR3 totals 15 residues. The germline gives CDR1 LGHNT, CDR2 FRNRAP. The chain's CDR3 is CASGLAQGTNQPQHF. The CDR3 region has the DNA TGTGCTAGTGGTTTGGCACAGGGGACCAATCAGCCCCAGCATTTT.